One sample yielded the 3 T cell receptor beta chains listed below, sequenced in a study of TIL therapy for anti-PD-1-resistant metastatic lung cancer. The immunoSEQ assay was v3. Measured with immunoSEQ multiplex PCR; TCRdb has only the in-frame clones, and not every one. The repertoire has 55,000 to 60,000 clones, 70% to 75% of them found once; the top ten carry 1.8%. Documented time point: pre-treatment sample, taken before nivolumab and TIL therapy. The sample consisted of blood, taken at baseline. The source is a person between 30 and 79 years old with non-small cell lung cancer.

This chain links TRBV2 with TRBJ2-1, with 8 bases lining up with TRBD1. CDR3 size: 15 residues. The germline V gene has CDR1 SNHLY and CDR2 FYNNEI. V was clipped by 5 bases and J by 3 bases; unmatched bases: 6. CDR3 amino acids: CASSFPGTGYNEQFF. As DNA, the CDR3 is TGTGCCAGCAGTTTCCCGGGGACAGGCTACAATGAGCAGTTCTTC.

V is TRBV29-1 and J is TRBJ2-2; 10 nucleotides line up with TRBD1. The CDR3 is 14 residues long. V shed 7 bases, J shed 4 bases, and the junction held 6 bases outside the gene matches. CDR1 is SQVTM, CDR2 ANQGSEA, per germline. The CDR3 loop is CSAGTGDRTGELFF. The DNA for the CDR3 is TGCAGCGCGGGGACAGGGGACCGCACCGGGGAGCTGTTTTTT.

The rearrangement links TRBV7-3 to TRBJ2-3, with TRBD2 matching 8 bases. The V and J ends lost 5 bases and 4 bases, in that order; junction bases with no gene match: 2. Per germline, CDR1 SGHTA and CDR2 FQGTGA. The CDR3 is made up of 13 amino acids. The CDR3 bases are TGTGCCAGCAGCAGCGGGAGTCCAGATACGCAGTATTTT. It is translated as CASSSGSPDTQYF.